A single sample gave rise to the 25 T cell receptor beta chains below, sequenced in a study of T-cell memory formation after mild COVID-19. A single record per CDR3 protein comes from TCRdb applying MiXCR to the 5' RACE reads. The sample has roughly 600,000 distinct CDR3 sequences, around 17% seen once. Sequencing input: PBMCs or a T cell subset sorted from them (not recorded which). These receptors were taken from an adult woman who had mild COVID-19 (a few samples of this study predate the infection). Cell type and time point are not known.

This clonotype was picked up many times. The chain joins TRBV7-9 to TRBJ2-1; 7 bases agree with TRBD2. V was pared by 1 base and J by 1 base, with 4 bases of the junction left unmatched. This CDR3 contains 16 residues. Germline V CDR1 and CDR2: SEHNR, FQNEAQ (reference sequence). The CDR3 loop reads CASSLGSGVSYNEQFF. The CDR3 region has the DNA TGTGCCAGCAGCTTAGGGAGCGGGGTGTCCTACAATGAGCAGTTCTTC.

The chain recombines TRBV5-5 with TRBJ2-3; D possibly corresponds to TRBD1 (6 bases). V gave up 3 bases and J gave up 4 bases, with 15 bases separating them. Germline CDR1 is SGHKS and CDR2 is YYEKEE (reference sequence). The CDR3 loop spans 15 amino acids. The CDR3 nucleotides read TGTGCCAGCAGCTCACACATCAAGGGGGCAGATACGCAGTATTTT. Its translation is CASSSHIKGADTQYF. The whole variable domain, filled in from reference TRBV5-5 and TRBJ2-3, reads DAGVTQSPTHLIKTRGQQVTLRCSPISGHKSVSWYQQVLGQGPQFIFQYYEKEERGRGNFPDRFSARQFPNYSSELNVNALLLGDSALYLCASSSHIKGADTQYFGPGTRLTVL.

In regard to this clonotype: Relative to the germline gene, one junction end is altered; a read error may explain this. This rearrangement joins TRBV5-1 to TRBJ2-5; the match to TRBD1 covers 7 bases. CDR3 length: 14 amino acids. CDR1 is SGHRS and CDR2 is YFSETQ in the germline V gene. The CDR3 DNA reads as TGCGCCAGAAGCTTGGACAGGAACCAAGAGACCCAGTACTTC. Protein: CARSLDRNQETQYF.

This clonotype was counted between two and nine times. Here the CDR3 reads CASRLNGGIVGGEQYF. In DNA form, the CDR3 reads TGTGCCAGCAGATTAAATGGGGGGATTGTTGGTGGGGAGCAGTACTTC. This chain joins TRBV6-5 and TRBJ2-7; possibly TRBD2 for D (6 bases). CDR3 length equals 16 residues. Germline V gene sequence: CDR1 MNHEY, CDR2 SVGAGI. Trimming took off 6 bases at V and 7 bases at J, with 25 bases between the two ends.

This clonotype was recorded a few times. CDR3 sequence (DNA): TGTGCCAGCAGGCCCGGGACAGGGGATACGGCGCAGTATTTT. Its protein product is CASRPGTGDTAQYF. This rearrangement joins TRBV12-3 or TRBV12-4 to TRBJ2-3; the match to TRBD1 covers 10 bases. This CDR3 contains 14 residues. With V trimmed by 6 bases and J by 10 bases, 10 bases remained unmatched.

This clonotype was seen repeatedly, ten times or more. This chain links TRBV7-2 with TRBJ2-3; D is possibly TRBD2 (6 bases). The V end lost 2 bases, the J end lost 1 base, and 10 bases lay between the germline ends. This CDR3 region has 15 residues. The germline V gene encodes CDR1 SGHTA and CDR2 FQGNSA. CDR3 in amino acids: CASSLTGLGTDTQYF. As DNA, the CDR3 is TGTGCCAGCAGCTTAACGGGACTCGGCACAGATACGCAGTATTTT.

The rearrangement links TRBV19 to TRBJ2-7; 9 bases are a match to TRBD1. The length of the CDR3 is 15 residues. J lost 1 base, V lost 1 base, and 2 bases had no gene match. The germline CDR1 and CDR2 sequences are LNHDA and SQIVND (reference sequence). The CDR3 DNA reads TGTGCCAGTAGTATAGGGACAGGGGTGTCCTACGAGCAGTACTTC. Encoded protein: CASSIGTGVSYEQYF.

The chain joins TRBV18 to TRBJ2-5; no definite D call. This CDR3 comprises 13 residues. The germline CDR1 and CDR2 sequences are KGHSH and LQKENI. Trimming shortened V by 6 bases and J by 5 bases, and 13 bases separated the two germline ends. The CDR3 spells CASSQTRPETQYF. CDR3 sequence (DNA): TGTGCCAGCTCCCAGACTCGGCCCGAGACCCAGTACTTC.

The V call is TRBV7-8, the J call TRBJ2-7; TRBD1 matches 8 bases. The CDR3 runs to 14 residues. Trimming removed 3 bases from V and 4 bases from J; junction bases left unmatched: 5. Germline-derived CDR1 and CDR2 are SGHVS and FQNEAQ. This CDR3 reads CASSFPGQEYEQYF. In nucleotides, the CDR3 is TGTGCCAGCAGCTTTCCGGGACAGGAGTACGAGCAGTACTTC. Based on the CDR3 plus reference TRBV7-8 and TRBJ2-7, the full variable domain is GAGVSQSPRYKVAKRGQDVALRCDPISGHVSLFWYQQALGQGPEFLTYFQNEAQLDKSGLPSDRFFAERPEGSVSTLKIQRTQQEDSAVYLCASSFPGQEYEQYFGPGTRLTVT.

V usage is TRBV29-1 and J usage is TRBJ2-7; D is possibly TRBD1 (6 bases). CDR3 length: 14 residues. The germline CDR1 and CDR2 sequences are SQVTM and ANQGSEA. The ends were cut back, 2 bases at V and 2 bases at J, with 13 bases in the middle. CDR3 region: CSVESAGVPYEQYF. As DNA, the CDR3 is TGCAGCGTTGAATCGGCAGGGGTCCCCTACGAGCAGTACTTC.

The chain couples TRBV6-1 to TRBJ2-5; 7 bases line up with TRBD2. Germline CDR1 and CDR2: MNHNS and SASEGT. The length of the CDR3 is 14 residues. Losses at the gene ends were 2 bases for V and 3 bases for J; bases not matched to a gene: 3. The CDR3 DNA is TGTGCCAGCAGTGAATGGCGGGAGAAAGAGACCCAGTACTTC. Its protein product is CASSEWREKETQYF.

V gene TRBV12-3 or TRBV12-4 combines with J gene TRBJ2-2; D remains ambiguous. V lost 4 bases, J lost 5 bases, and 5 bases lay in between. CDR3 length: 12 residues. CDR3 sequence: CASSSATGELFF. The CDR3 DNA follows: TGTGCCAGCAGTTCCGCGACCGGGGAGCTGTTTTTT.

This clonotype was detected only a few times. V and J are TRBV24-1 and TRBJ2-7; D is possibly TRBD1 or TRBD2 (5 bases each). V shed 8 bases and J shed 9 bases, with 22 bases lying between them. The CDR3 is 14 residues long. Looked up from germline, CDR1 is KGHDR and CDR2 is SFDVKD. The CDR3 coding sequence is TGTGCCACCATTACCGGGACCCAGCCTCAGGGGCAGTACTTC. Translation: CATITGTQPQGQYF.

This clonotype has just a few counts. The chain combines TRBV10-3 with TRBJ2-1; 7 bases match TRBD1. CDR1 ENHRY and CDR2 SYGVKD come from the germline V gene. This CDR3 region has 14 residues. Losses at the gene ends were 3 bases for V and 7 bases for J; bases not matched to a gene: 6. CDR3 coding DNA: TGTGCCATCAGTGACCCAGACAGGGATAATGAGCAGTTCTTC. The encoded protein is CAISDPDRDNEQFF.

The gene calls are TRBV5-1 and TRBJ1-1; D remains unclear. Germline CDR1 reads SGHRS; CDR2 reads YFSETQ. The CDR3 covers 13 residues. V lost 5 bases and J lost 1, with 9 bases in between. This CDR3 is CASRSDRNTEAFF. DNA of the CDR3: TGCGCCAGCAGGTCGGACCGGAACACTGAAGCTTTCTTT.

CDR3 bases: TGTGCCAGCAGCTCAGGGGGGAAGAATGAGCAGTTCTTC. It codes for CASSSGGKNEQFF. The chain has TRBV7-9 and TRBJ2-1; D is possibly TRBD1 (7 bases). Germline V lookup: CDR1 SEHNR, CDR2 FQNEAQ (reference sequence). This CDR3 is 13 amino acids long. Between the trimmed V and J ends, which lost 4 bases and 7 bases, there was a span of 11 bases.

The chain recombines TRBV20-1 with TRBJ2-3; tentative D call: TRBD1 (5 bases). This CDR3 has 12 residues. The V end lost 7 bases, the J end lost 4 bases, and 12 bases lay between the germline ends. Germline V gene lookup returns CDR1 DFQATT and CDR2 SNEGSKA (reference sequence). The CDR3 region is CSVVRAADTQYF. The DNA for the CDR3 is TGCAGTGTTGTCAGGGCTGCAGATACGCAGTATTTT.

J is TRBJ1-5 and V is TRBV25-1; TRBD1 might be the D (5 bases). This CDR3 comprises 17 residues. Germline CDR1 reads MGHDK; CDR2 reads SYGVNS. The ends were cut back, 4 bases at V and 3 bases at J, with 19 bases in the middle. The DNA of the CDR3 is TGTGCCAGCAGTGGAAGGTCCCCTCAGGGAAACAATCAGCCCCAGCATTTT. The encoded protein is CASSGRSPQGNNQPQHF.

This clonotype occurred a few times. V is TRBV5-1 and J is TRBJ2-5, with D unresolved. The CDR3 extends over 13 amino acids. Germline lookup yields CDR1 SGHRS and CDR2 YFSETQ. Trimming stripped 5 bases from V and 5 bases from J, with 13 bases between. CDR3 nucleotide sequence: TGCGCCAGCAGTCCCCAACTCCGGGAGACCCAGTACTTC. It is translated as CASSPQLRETQYF. Full variable domain (rest looked up from reference TRBV5-1 and TRBJ2-5): KAGVTQTPRYLIKTRGQQVTLSCSPISGHRSVSWYQQTPGQGLQFLFEYFSETQRNKGNFPGRFSGRQFSNSRSEMNVSTLELGDSALYLCASSPQLRETQYFGPGTRLLVL.

The chain combines TRBV18 with TRBJ2-3; 16 bases are a match to TRBD2. Germline CDR1 and CDR2: KGHSH and LQKENI. The CDR3 runs 18 residues. Trimming removed 3 bases from V and 3 bases from J; junction bases left unmatched: 6. CDR3 protein: CASSPPGLAGGRTDTQYF. The CDR3 DNA sequence: TGTGCCAGCTCACCTCCGGGACTAGCGGGGGGGCGGACAGATACGCAGTATTTT.

This chain uses TRBV3-1 with TRBJ2-6, with a weak D call TRBD1 (6 bases). Trimming took off 6 bases at V and 2 bases at J, with 11 bases between the two ends. The CDR3 totals 15 residues. Germline CDR1 and CDR2: LGHDT and YNNKEL (reference sequence). Here the CDR3 reads CASSPAGAGANVLTF. DNA for the CDR3: TGTGCCAGCAGTCCGGCAGGGGCTGGGGCCAACGTCCTGACTTTC.

V is TRBV19 and J is TRBJ1-5, with 9 positions matching TRBD1. Per the germline V gene, CDR1 is LNHDA and CDR2 is SQIVND (reference sequence). After removal of 5 bases from V and 11 bases from J, the junction contained 13 bases not matched to a gene. The CDR3 covers 15 residues. DNA of the CDR3: TGTGCCAGTAGTTCACCGGGACAGGGTGTACGGGCCCAGCATTTT. Translating gives CASSSPGQGVRAQHF.

This clonotype was counted ten times or more. This sequence joins TRBV20-1 and TRBJ1-6, with a weak D call TRBD1 (5 bases). V shed 3 bases and J shed 7 bases, with 13 bases lying between them. The germline V gene has CDR1 DFQATT and CDR2 SNEGSKA (reference sequence). The CDR3 runs to 14 residues. The CDR3 reads CSARRGRENSPLHF. Here the CDR3 DNA reads TGCAGTGCTAGGAGGGGCAGGGAGAATTCACCCCTCCACTTT.

Only a few counts were recorded for this clonotype. The gene calls are TRBV20-1 and TRBJ2-3, with D possibly being TRBD2 (6 bases). CDR3 length equals 12 residues. V gave up 4 bases and J gave up 10 bases, with 15 bases separating them. Germline V gene sequence: CDR1 DFQATT, CDR2 SNEGSKA (reference sequence). CDR3 bases: TGCAGTGCTAAAGTAGCGGACCAAGCGCAGTATTTT. Translation: CSAKVADQAQYF.

This clonotype was detected only a few times. The rearrangement uses TRBV7-6 and TRBJ2-1, with 8 bases aligning to TRBD1. Per the germline V gene, CDR1 is SGHVS and CDR2 is FNYEAQ. The CDR3 contains 16 residues. Trimming took 1 base from V and 3 from J; bases not matched to a gene: 5. CDR3 coding DNA: TGTGCCAGCAGCTTAGTTCCAGGGGGCATCTACAATGAGCAGTTCTTC. It translates to CASSLVPGGIYNEQFF.